The count of the clone carrying this TCR beta chain is one. The data belong to a study of blood T cell repertoires in COVID-19. Study background: Acute-phase and convalescent COVID-19 samples originated in the United States, Italy and Spain.

The CDR3 runs to 13 residues. Germline V gene data show CDR1 as ENHRY and CDR2 as SYGVKD. V was cut by 8 bases and J by 0 bases, with 8 bases left in between. Original analysis: Quantification of nucleated cells was approximated via reference gene primer amplification. The assay was immunoSEQ multiplex PCR, and TCRdb's table has in-frame clones only and misses some. D and trimming come from the DNA, and the V and J calls and clone size come from that table. Among around 170,000 clones listed, about 87% were seen once. This receptor was taken from a man between 60 and 75 years old with acute or convalescent COVID-19. Sequenced material: peripheral blood. This chain joins TRBV10-3 and TRBJ1-3; no reliable D call. This CDR3 is CAIGPYSGNTIYF. In nucleotides, the CDR3 is TGTGCCATCGGTCCCTACTCTGGAAACACCATATATTTT.